Sequencing of this TCR beta chain was carried out in a study of OX40 agonist ivuxolimab in advanced cancers. CDR3 length equals 15 residues. The V gene's germline CDR1 is LNHDA and CDR2 SQIVND (reference sequence). Losses at the gene ends were 6 bases for V and 4 bases for J; bases not matched to a gene: 5. The data were produced by immunoSEQ multiplex PCR, yet TCRdb's version contains in-frame clones alone and is incomplete. The data show more than 75,000 clones, around 86% seen once. The material sequenced was CD4+ or CD8+ T cells sorted from blood, taken in a trial of the OX40 agonist ivuxolimab. The chain recombines TRBV19 with TRBJ2-1; TRBD2 matches 11 bases. The TCR sequence derives from an adult with an advanced solid tumor such as melanoma, head and neck, liver or kidney cancer. CDR3 bases: TGTGCCAGTAGGCCGACTAGCGGGGCTTACAATGAGCAGTTCTTC. Encoded protein: CASRPTSGAYNEQFF.